Each of the 17 T cell receptor beta chains below was sequenced from the same sample in a study of STAT5B mutations in CD4+ large granular lymphocyte leukemia. TCRdb keeps only in-frame clones here, not all; method: immunoSEQ multiplex PCR. The sample lists approximately 20,000 clones, roughly 87% occurring once. Sequencing used CD4+ T cells from blood buffy coats. These receptors were obtained from a human donor in good health.

This clone was seen only a few times. The rearrangement joins TRBV10-3 to TRBJ1-6; D may be TRBD1 (6 bases). Germline CDR1 is ENHRY and CDR2 is SYGVKD. V lost 4 bases and J 9 bases, leaving 13 bases between the germline ends. The CDR3 loop spans 14 amino acids. DNA for the CDR3: TGTGCCATCAGTGCGGACAGTTTTGGTTCACCCCTCCACTTT. This sequence encodes CAISADSFGSPLHF.

The chain links TRBV5-8 to TRBJ1-4; D is unclear. Trimming took 1 base from V and 4 from J, leaving 8 bases between them. CDR1 is SGHTS, CDR2 YDEGEE, per germline. CDR3 length equals 14 residues. CDR3 protein: CASSLRVVNEKLFF. The CDR3 nucleotides are TGTGCCAGCAGCTTGAGGGTAGTTAATGAAAAACTGTTTTTT.

The chain links TRBV5-5 to TRBJ2-5; 10 bases match TRBD2. The V gene end was trimmed by 0 bases and the J gene end by 0 bases; junction bases not matched to a gene: 8. Germline CDR1 SGHKS, CDR2 YYEKEE (reference sequence). The CDR3 runs to 18 residues. DNA of the CDR3: TGTGCCAGCAGCTTGGGGCTAGCGGGGGCCTCGTACCAAGAGACCCAGTACTTC. This sequence encodes CASSLGLAGASYQETQYF.

The chain links TRBV6-6 to TRBJ2-7; D possibly corresponds to TRBD1 (5 bases). Trimming cost V 2 bases and J 3 bases, with 8 bases left between them. Germline assignment: CDR1 MNHNY and CDR2 SVGAGI (reference sequence). The CDR3 is 13 amino acids. CDR3 in DNA: TGTGCCAGCAGTTACGGGGCAAGCTACGAGCAGTACTTC. It yields the protein CASSYGASYEQYF.

V and J are TRBV18 and TRBJ1-2; D unresolved. The CDR3 is 14 residues long. The V and J ends lost 4 bases and 3 bases respectively, with 12 bases between them. The germline V gene encodes CDR1 KGHSH and CDR2 LQKENI. This CDR3 is CASSLRERDYGYTF. As DNA, the CDR3 is TGTGCCAGCTCACTTCGAGAAAGGGACTATGGCTACACCTTC.

For the CDR3, the DNA is TGTGCCAGCAGTTTAGCGGTGGTGGTGAACACTGAAGCTTTCTTT. Its protein is CASSLAVVVNTEAFF. The chain has TRBV28 and TRBJ1-1; D ambiguous. V dropped 2 bases and J dropped 0 bases, with 10 bases sitting between them. This CDR3 contains 15 residues. Germline V gives CDR1 MDHEN, CDR2 SYDVKM.

This chain uses TRBV27 with TRBJ2-7; D may be TRBD2 (5 bases). CDR1 and CDR2 from the germline V gene are MNHEY and SMNVEV (reference sequence). The CDR3 length is 14 residues. V was shortened by 6 bases and J by 6 bases, with 18 bases between the two germline ends. The CDR3 sequence: CASRRGRTSIEQYF. The CDR3, as DNA: TGTGCCAGCAGACGCGGCCGGACTTCTATCGAGCAGTACTTC.

The rearrangement links TRBV6-5 to TRBJ2-3; 9 bases map to TRBD1. V was clipped by 0 bases and J by 4 bases; unmatched bases: 5. This CDR3 spans 16 amino acids. Germline V CDR1 and CDR2: MNHEY, SVGAGI. The CDR3 protein is CASSYSGTGRSDTQYF. The CDR3 region has the DNA TGTGCCAGCAGTTACTCGGGGACAGGGCGGTCAGATACGCAGTATTTT.

V and J are TRBV5-4 and TRBJ2-7; TRBD1 or TRBD2 may be the D gene (5 bases each). The CDR3 totals 14 residues. From germline, CDR1 is SGHNT and CDR2 YYREEE (reference sequence). V gave up 4 bases and J gave up 5 bases, with 16 bases separating them. CDR3 coding DNA: TGTGCCAGCAGCACCTCAGGGACCGGTGACGAGCAGTACTTC. Translating gives CASSTSGTGDEQYF.

J is TRBJ2-3 and V is TRBV28; D not resolved. Germline CDR1 and CDR2: MDHEN and SYDVKM. The V end lost 4 bases, the J end lost 15 bases, and 11 bases lay between the germline ends. This CDR3 region has 10 residues. The CDR3 protein is CASSSWIRYF. For the CDR3, the DNA is TGTGCCAGCAGTTCGTGGATCAGATATTTT. The variable domain in full, with the rest retrieved from reference TRBV28 and TRBJ2-3, is DVKVTQSSRYLVKRTGEKVFLECVQDMDHENMFWYRQDPGLGLRLIYFSYDVKMKEKGDIPEGYSVSREKKERFSLILESASTNQTSMYLCASSSWIRYFGPGTRLTVL.

The rearrangement uses TRBV7-9 and TRBJ2-5; TRBD1 matches 9 bases. CDR3 length equals 14 residues. J was trimmed by 3 bases and V by 5 bases; bases with no gene match: 4. Germline V gene sequence: CDR1 SEHNR, CDR2 FQNEAQ (reference sequence). The CDR3: CASSQGQGKETQYF. DNA of the CDR3: TGTGCCAGCAGCCAAGGACAGGGGAAAGAGACCCAGTACTTC.

The rearrangement uses TRBV28 and TRBJ1-1; D not certain. The CDR3 is 13 amino acids. CDR1 MDHEN and CDR2 SYDVKM come from the germline V gene. The V end was cut by 7 bases, the J end by 7 bases, with 16 bases between. The CDR3 region has the DNA TGTGCCAGCATTAGTTCAGGTAGAGGTGAAGCTTTCTTT. Protein product: CASISSGRGEAFF.

The chain uses TRBV7-3 and TRBJ2-1; D is undetermined. V shed 1 base and J shed 5 bases, with 6 bases lying between them. This CDR3 is 13 amino acids long. Germline assignment: CDR1 SGHTA and CDR2 FQGTGA. The CDR3 protein is CASSLSGNNEQFF. For the CDR3, the DNA is TGTGCCAGCAGCTTAAGCGGAAACAATGAGCAGTTCTTC.

The gene calls are TRBV6-1 and TRBJ1-2; D is unclear. The CDR3 runs 11 residues. Germline CDR1 MNHNS, CDR2 SASEGT. Trimming cost V 6 bases and J 6 bases, with 8 bases left between them. CDR3 nucleotides: TGTGCCAGCAGAATTTTGGATGGCTACACCTTC. It codes for CASRILDGYTF.

This clone was recorded only once. The rearrangement joins TRBV4-3 to TRBJ2-3, with D possibly matching TRBD2 (6 bases). Trimming stripped 0 bases from V and 6 bases from J, with 19 bases between. This CDR3 contains 17 residues. From germline, CDR1 is LGHNA and CDR2 YSLEER. Here the CDR3 DNA reads TGCGCCAGCAGCCAAGATTTGGACCCACTAGGAGGGGATACGCAGTATTTT. This codes for CASSQDLDPLGGDTQYF.

The chain has TRBV7-9 and TRBJ2-1; D may be TRBD2 (7 bases). V shed 5 bases and J shed 0 bases, with 14 bases lying between them. CDR3 length: 16 amino acids. Germline-derived CDR1 and CDR2 are SEHNR and FQNEAQ (reference sequence). This CDR3 is CASSPLGGGSYNEQFF. In DNA, the CDR3 is TGTGCCAGCAGCCCTCTAGGGGGGGGCTCCTACAATGAGCAGTTCTTC. The variable domain in full, completed from reference TRBV7-9 and TRBJ2-1, reads DTGVSQNPRHKITKRGQNVTFRCDPISEHNRLYWYRQTLGQGPEFLTYFQNEAQLEKSRLLSDRFSAERPKGSFSTLEIQRTEQGDSAMYLCASSPLGGGSYNEQFFGPGTRLTVL.

V is TRBV9 and J is TRBJ2-7; TRBD2 matches at 8 bases. The CDR3 is made up of 15 amino acids. The germline V gene has CDR1 SGDLS and CDR2 YYNGEE. The V and J ends lost 3 bases and 7 bases, in that order; junction bases with no gene match: 12. The CDR3 loop reads CASSATGTRDGEQYF. Here the CDR3 DNA reads TGTGCCAGCAGCGCTACCGGGACTAGAGATGGTGAGCAGTACTTC.